One sample yielded the 23 T cell receptor beta chains listed below, sequenced in a study of blood T cell repertoires in COVID-19. The assay was immunoSEQ multiplex PCR, and TCRdb's table has in-frame clones only and misses some. The top ten clones hold about 3% of a sample with roughly 250,000 clones, less than 90% of them seen once. The specimen sequenced was PBMCs or T cells enriched from blood (not recorded which). The receptors were gathered from a woman between 50 and 59 years old who had recovered from COVID-19.

The chain couples TRBV7-8 to TRBJ2-2, with 7 bases that match TRBD2. The trim removed 6 bases at V and 5 bases at J, leaving 6 bases unmatched. Germline assignment: CDR1 SGHVS and CDR2 FQNEAQ. The length of the CDR3 is 14 residues. The CDR3 reads CASSWVSGTGELFF. The CDR3, as DNA: TGTGCCAGCAGTTGGGTTAGCGGGACCGGGGAGCTGTTTTTT. Variable domain in full (rest from reference TRBV7-8 and TRBJ2-2): GAGVSQSPRYKVAKRGQDVALRCDPISGHVSLFWYQQALGQGPEFLTYFQNEAQLDKSGLPSDRFFAERPEGSVSTLKIQRTQQEDSAVYLCASSWVSGTGELFFGEGSRLTVL.

The V and J genes are TRBV27 and TRBJ1-5; 7 bases line up with TRBD1. V dropped 8 bases and J dropped 0; count of bases not matched to a gene: 4. Germline V gene sequence: CDR1 MNHEY, CDR2 SMNVEV (reference sequence). CDR3 length equals 14 residues. The CDR3 nucleotides read TGTGCCAGCGGGACAGTGTATAGCAATCAGCCCCAGCATTTT. Translated: CASGTVYSNQPQHF.

The chain has TRBV5-8 and TRBJ1-1; TRBD1 aligns across 10 bases. CDR1 is SGHTS, CDR2 YDEGEE, per germline. CDR3 length: 16 amino acids. Trimming at V came to 2 bases and at J to 6 bases, leaving 10 bases not matched to a gene. CDR3 region: CASSLILGTGVPEAFF. As DNA, the CDR3 is TGTGCCAGCAGCTTAATCCTCGGGACAGGGGTTCCTGAAGCTTTCTTT.

J is TRBJ1-1 and V is TRBV30; D may be TRBD1 (5 bases). The CDR3 has 13 residues. V lost 2 bases to trimming and J lost 6 bases, with 13 bases between them. In germline, CDR1 is GTSNPN, CDR2 SVGIG (reference sequence). CDR3 DNA sequence: TGTGCCTGGAGTCCAGGGAGGAGCCCTGAAGCTTTCTTT. This gives the protein CAWSPGRSPEAFF.

This sequence joins TRBV4-2 and TRBJ2-7, with 10 bases identical to TRBD2. Germline CDR1 reads LGHNA; CDR2 reads YNFKEQ. The CDR3 spans 15 residues. The V and J ends lost 0 bases and 3 bases, in that order; junction bases with no gene match: 2. The CDR3 reads CASSQDRTSGYEQYF. CDR3 nucleotide sequence: TGTGCCAGCAGCCAAGATCGGACTAGCGGCTACGAGCAGTACTTC.

This chain links TRBV7-4 with TRBJ2-7; 9 nucleotides align to TRBD1. The germline gives CDR1 SGHVT, CDR2 SQSDAQ. This CDR3 comprises 16 residues. Trimming at V came to 10 bases and at J to 3 bases, leaving 16 bases not matched to a gene. The DNA for the CDR3 is TGTGCCATCAAAACAGGGGGCCGACCTAGCGGCTACGAGCAGTACTTC. Translating gives CAIKTGGRPSGYEQYF.

The rearrangement uses TRBV24-1 and TRBJ2-5, with 13 positions matching TRBD2. The germline gives CDR1 KGHDR, CDR2 SFDVKD. Unmatched junction bases numbered 11, after V lost 3 bases and J lost 5 bases. The CDR3 is 18 residues long. CDR3 region: CATSDRTSGSTPPETQYF. CDR3 DNA: TGTGCCACCAGTGATCGGACTAGCGGGAGTACGCCCCCCGAGACCCAGTACTTC.

This chain uses TRBV7-8 with TRBJ2-6, with D tentatively TRBD2 (6 bases). This CDR3 comprises 20 residues. The ends were cut back, 4 bases at V and 0 bases at J, with 22 bases in the middle. Germline V lookup: CDR1 SGHVS, CDR2 FQNEAQ. The CDR3 sequence: CASSSGVGGTQSSGANVLTF. The DNA of the CDR3 is TGTGCCAGCAGCTCGGGGGTAGGCGGGACCCAAAGCTCTGGGGCCAACGTCCTGACTTTC.

V gene TRBV27 combines with J gene TRBJ1-1; D ambiguous. Per germline, CDR1 MNHEY and CDR2 SMNVEV (reference sequence). The CDR3 is 13 residues long. Trimming cost V 0 bases and J 5 bases, with 7 bases left between them. CDR3 protein: CASSLSGQTEAFF. CDR3 sequence (DNA): TGTGCCAGCAGTTTATCGGGCCAGACTGAAGCTTTCTTT.

The chain combines TRBV7-2 with TRBJ1-4, with 7 bases identical to TRBD1. CDR3 length: 16 residues. The germline V gene encodes CDR1 SGHTA and CDR2 FQGNSA. After removal of 1 base from V and 5 bases from J, the junction contained 7 bases not matched to a gene. As DNA, the CDR3 is TGTGCCAGCAGCTTAGGGGGACAGATTTTCAATGAAAAACTGTTTTTT. This gives the protein CASSLGGQIFNEKLFF.

This chain's CDR3 is CASSEAMNTEAFF. CDR3 DNA: TGTGCCAGCAGTGAAGCTATGAACACTGAAGCTTTCTTT. V is TRBV6-1 and J is TRBJ1-1; D unresolved. Trimming removed 0 bases from V and 0 bases from J, with 2 bases in between. Per germline, CDR1 MNHNS and CDR2 SASEGT. This CDR3 spans 13 amino acids.

The chain is built from TRBV20-1 and TRBJ1-3; no firm D call. This CDR3 contains 11 residues. Trimming stripped 5 bases from V and 0 bases from J, with 2 bases between. Germline V CDR1 and CDR2: DFQATT, SNEGSKA (reference sequence). The DNA of the CDR3 is TGCAGTGCTCGCTCTGGAAACACCATATATTTT. Protein product: CSARSGNTIYF.

This sequence joins TRBV7-9 and TRBJ2-7; no firm D call. CDR1 is SEHNR, CDR2 FQNEAQ, per germline (reference sequence). V gave up 5 bases and J gave up 6 bases, with 26 bases separating them. The CDR3 has 17 amino acids. Here the CDR3 DNA reads TGTGCCAGCAGCCAAAGCGATACATGGTCCCGATCTGGCGAGCAGTACTTC. Protein: CASSQSDTWSRSGEQYF.

This clone was seen a few times. The CDR3 nucleotides read TGTGCCAGCTCTGATCAGGGTTTAGGCGGAGAGACCCAGTACTTC. It translates to CASSDQGLGGETQYF. The chain recombines TRBV28 with TRBJ2-5, with D possibly matching TRBD1 (5 bases). CDR3 length: 15 amino acids. With 8 bases removed from V and 4 bases from J, the gap between germline ends came to 20 bases. The germline CDR1 and CDR2 sequences are MDHEN and SYDVKM. The full variable domain, completed using reference TRBV28 and TRBJ2-5, is DVKVTQSSRYLVKRTGEKVFLECVQDMDHENMFWYRQDPGLGLRLIYFSYDVKMKEKGDIPEGYSVSREKKERFSLILESASTNQTSMYLCASSDQGLGGETQYFGPGTRLLVL.

The CDR3 DNA is TGTGCCACCAGTGACCCGGGACTAGCGGACCACCGGAGGAATGAGCAGTTCTTC. Amino acids: CATSDPGLADHRRNEQFF. The genes are TRBV24-1 and TRBJ2-1; 11 positions agree with TRBD2. Per the germline V gene, CDR1 is KGHDR and CDR2 is SFDVKD. There are 18 residues in the CDR3. Losses at the gene ends were 4 bases for V and 7 bases for J; bases not matched to a gene: 14.

The V call is TRBV29-1, the J call TRBJ2-3, with a weak D call TRBD2 (5 bases). Germline CDR1 reads SQVTM; CDR2 reads ANQGSEA. V lost 8 bases and J 6 bases, leaving 9 bases between the germline ends. The length of the CDR3 is 10 residues. The CDR3 DNA reads as TGCAGCTTCGCGGGTGATACGCAGTATTTT. As protein: CSFAGDTQYF.

Concerning this clone: One end of the junction fails to match germline, which may point to a read error. Distinct nucleotide sequences in the sample also encode this CDR3. The chain has TRBV28 and TRBJ2-6, with TRBD1 matching 8 bases. Germline loops: CDR1 MDHEN, CDR2 SYDVKM. The CDR3 is made up of 16 amino acids. CDR3 loop: CASSLTGGTGANVLTF. CDR3 nucleotide sequence: TGTGCCAGCAGTCTAACAGGGGGAACTGGGGCCAACGTCCTAACTTTC.

CDR3 sequence reads: CASSQEGGNQPQHF. The CDR3 DNA sequence: TGCGCCAGCAGCCAAGAGGGGGGTAATCAGCCCCAGCATTTT. The V call is TRBV4-3, the J call TRBJ1-5; weak D call: TRBD1 (5 bases). Germline V gene lookup returns CDR1 LGHNA and CDR2 YSLEER. V was clipped by 0 bases and J by 4 bases, with 7 bases between them. This CDR3 is built from 14 residues.

DNA for the CDR3: TGTGCCTGGAGTTTAGCGGGGCTAGCCAAAAACATTCAGTACTTC. Its translation: CAWSLAGLAKNIQYF. The chain combines TRBV30 with TRBJ2-4; 8 bases line up with TRBD2. Germline loops: CDR1 GTSNPN, CDR2 SVGIG (reference sequence). V was clipped by 2 bases and J by 0 bases; unmatched bases: 3. The CDR3 sequence is 15 residues long. Variable domain in full (rest from reference TRBV30 and TRBJ2-4): SQTIHQWPATLVQPVGSPLSLECTVEGTSNPNLYWYRQAAGRGLQLLFYSVGIGQISSEVPQNLSASRPQDRQFILSSKKLLLSDSGFYLCAWSLAGLAKNIQYFGAGTRLSVL.

The chain uses TRBV9 and TRBJ2-1, with TRBD2 matching over 10 bases. This CDR3 has 15 amino acids. Germline V gives CDR1 SGDLS, CDR2 YYNGEE. V lost 0 bases, J lost 7 bases, and 4 bases stayed unmatched. The CDR3 loop is CASSVASGSGNEQFF. CDR3 nucleotide sequence: TGTGCCAGCAGCGTAGCTAGCGGGAGCGGTAATGAGCAGTTCTTC.

The count of this clone is one. This chain links TRBV7-2 with TRBJ2-2; 9 positions agree with TRBD1. The V segment lost 5 bases and the J segment 8 bases; nucleotides outside the gene matches: 9. This CDR3 comprises 15 residues. Germline V gives CDR1 SGHTA, CDR2 FQGNSA. This CDR3 reads CASSPGTGFSGELFF. The CDR3 DNA follows: TGTGCCAGCAGCCCCGGGACAGGGTTTTCGGGGGAGCTGTTTTTT. The entire variable domain, with the rest obtained from reference TRBV7-2 and TRBJ2-2, is as follows: GAGVSQSPSNKVTEKGKDVELRCDPISGHTALYWYRQSLGQGLEFLIYFQGNSAPDKSGLPSDRFSAERTGGSVSTLTIQRTQQEDSAVYLCASSPGTGFSGELFFGEGSRLTVL.

This rearrangement joins TRBV29-1 to TRBJ1-2; 8 positions match TRBD1. V was pared by 6 bases and J by 5 bases, with 5 bases of the junction left unmatched. CDR1 and CDR2 (germline): SQVTM, ANQGSEA. The CDR3 extends over 12 amino acids. In DNA form, the CDR3 reads TGCAGCGTAGGACAGGGCTCTTATGGCTACACCTTC. As protein: CSVGQGSYGYTF.

This chain uses TRBV28 with TRBJ1-1; 8 bases match TRBD1. V shed 4 bases, J shed 1 base, and the junction held 2 bases outside the gene matches. The CDR3 length is 14 residues. The germline V gene encodes CDR1 MDHEN and CDR2 SYDVKM. The CDR3 sequence: CASSSTGENTEAFF. The DNA for the CDR3 is TGTGCCAGCAGTTCGACAGGGGAGAACACTGAAGCTTTCTTT.